The 7 T cell receptor beta chains reported below all come from one sample, sequenced in a study of blood T cells in healthy people across ages. With a J-beta primer mix and a sample-barcoded 5' primer, a second PCR ran 7 to 11 cycles. MiXCR, run by TCRdb on the 5' RACE reads, gives a single entry per CDR3 protein. The table includes 1.5 million to 2 million distinct CDR3 sequences, just under 50% detected once. Sequencing input: blood. The receptors were sampled from a middle-aged woman in good health.

This clonotype came up once. The V call is TRBV21-1, the J call TRBJ1-1. TRBV21-1 has pseudogene status. This CDR3 spans 14 amino acids. CDR3 sequence: CASSKDGEWTEAFF. CDR3 DNA: TGTGCCAGCAGCAAAGACGGGGAATGGACTGAAGCTTTCTTT.

This clonotype was counted between two and nine times. The CDR3 DNA reads as TGTGCCAGCAGCCCATTCGACGGGACAGGGGGTCGAGAGACCCAGTACTTC. As protein: CASSPFDGTGGRETQYF. V usage is TRBV7-8 and J usage is TRBJ2-5, with 11 positions matching TRBD1. J gave up 4 bases and V 5 bases, and 12 bases lay outside the gene matches. CDR1 SGHVS and CDR2 FQNEAQ come from the germline V gene. The CDR3 contains 17 residues.

DNA for the CDR3: TGTGCCAGCAGCGCCGACTGGGACAGGGCCTGCGAGCAGTACTTC. This sequence encodes CASSADWDRACEQYF. This chain links TRBV9 with TRBJ2-7, with TRBD1 identical over 9 bases. The CDR3 has 15 residues. The germline gives CDR1 SGDLS, CDR2 YYNGEE. The trim removed 3 bases at V and 6 bases at J, leaving 10 bases unmatched.

V gene TRBV28 combines with J gene TRBJ1-2; TRBD1 might be the D (5 bases). This CDR3 has 17 residues. From germline, CDR1 is MDHEN and CDR2 SYDVKM. V gave up 4 bases and J gave up 2 bases, with 20 bases separating them. The CDR3 here is CASSSTPGGDLNYGYTF. The CDR3 DNA reads TGTGCCAGCAGTTCAACTCCGGGGGGGGACCTAAACTATGGCTACACCTTC.

The chain couples TRBV4-3 to TRBJ1-5; 7 bases match TRBD1. V dropped 1 base and J dropped 8; count of bases not matched to a gene: 5. Germline CDR1 reads LGHNA; CDR2 reads YSLEER. The CDR3 covers 14 residues. The CDR3, as DNA: TGCGCCAGCAGCCAAGGACAGGGTATCGAGCCCCAGCATTTT. This translates into CASSQGQGIEPQHF.

Concerning this clonotype itself: One end of the junction is discordant with germline, which a read error may explain. DNA of the CDR3: TGCGCCGGCAGCTTGGGCCACGGGACAAATTACGAGCAGTACTTC. The encoded protein is CAGSLGHGTNYEQYF. The chain has TRBV5-1 and TRBJ2-7; weak D call: TRBD1 (6 bases). The CDR3 consists of 15 residues. CDR1 is SGHRS and CDR2 is YFSETQ in the germline V gene. The full variable domain, in which reference TRBV5-1 and TRBJ2-7 provide the parts outside the CDR3, is KAGVTQTPRYLIKTRGQQVTLSCSPISGHRSVSWYQQTPGQGLQFLFEYFSETQRNKGNFPGRFSGRQFSNSRSEMNVSTLELGDSALYLCAGSLGHGTNYEQYFGPGTRLTVT.

This clonotype has only a few counts. J is TRBJ1-6 and V is TRBV7-2; 8 nucleotides agree with TRBD1. Germline CDR1 reads SGHTA; CDR2 reads FQGNSA. The junction had 5 bases not matched to a gene; V was cut back by 0 bases and J by 10 bases. The length of the CDR3 is 15 residues. For the CDR3, the DNA is TGTGCCAGCAGCTTAGCGGACAGGGACATATCACCCCTCCACTTT. Its translation is CASSLADRDISPLHF.